The 22 T cell receptor beta chains presented below share a single source sample, sequenced in a study of blood T cell repertoires in COVID-19. Profiling relied on immunoSEQ multiplex PCR, and the TCRdb table lists in-frame clones only, not all of them. This table has 200,000 to 300,000 clones, 86% appearing once. Sequenced: peripheral blood. The receptors originated from a man at least 80 years old with acute or convalescent COVID-19.

The chain combines TRBV7-2 with TRBJ1-4; D is possibly TRBD1 (6 bases). Looked up from germline, CDR1 is SGHTA and CDR2 is FQGNSA. The CDR3 contains 14 residues. V lost 2 bases to trimming and J lost 8 bases, with 12 bases between them. CDR3 loop: CASSLTYRAEKLFF. CDR3 DNA sequence: TGTGCCAGCAGCTTAACCTACAGGGCCGAAAAACTGTTTTTT.

The gene calls are TRBV5-4 and TRBJ2-7; TRBD2 matches 12 bases. Germline trimming cut 4 bases from V and 4 bases from J; bases unmatched to any gene: 9. CDR3 length: 16 residues. Germline V CDR1 and CDR2: SGHNT, YYREEE (reference sequence). The CDR3 sequence is CASSTVLAGGPYEQYF. The CDR3 region has the DNA TGTGCCAGCAGCACTGTGCTAGCGGGAGGGCCGTACGAGCAGTACTTC.

The chain uses TRBV6-5 and TRBJ1-4; 7 bases map to TRBD1. Germline-derived CDR1 and CDR2 are MNHEY and SVGAGI. The trim removed 4 bases at V and 3 bases at J, leaving 5 bases unmatched. The CDR3 covers 15 residues. The CDR3, as DNA: TGTGCCAGCAGTTCGACAGGGCTAGCTAATGAAAAACTGTTTTTT. This gives the protein CASSSTGLANEKLFF.

The V gene is TRBV28, the J gene TRBJ2-7, with TRBD2 as a possible D gene (6 bases). Looked up from germline, CDR1 is MDHEN and CDR2 is SYDVKM. The V gene lost 10 bases and the J gene lost 3 bases, with 16 bases spanning the gap. This CDR3 comprises 13 residues. CDR3 nucleotide sequence: TGTGCCATTTCGGGACTGAGAAGCTACGAGCAGTACTTC. Its protein is CAISGLRSYEQYF.

The gene calls are TRBV5-4 and TRBJ2-5, with D perhaps matching TRBD1 (6 bases). Germline loops: CDR1 SGHNT, CDR2 YYREEE (reference sequence). The CDR3 sequence is 14 residues long. Trimming cost V 4 bases and J 5 bases, with 15 bases left between them. CDR3 protein: CASSTQGFGETQYF. CDR3 bases: TGTGCCAGCAGCACCCAGGGGTTCGGGGAGACCCAGTACTTC.

The genes are TRBV10-3 and TRBJ1-2; D might be TRBD1 (6 bases). Germline V CDR1 and CDR2: ENHRY, SYGVKD. The CDR3 totals 14 residues. V was cut by 2 bases and J by 2 bases, with 9 bases left in between. CDR3 protein: CAISEGTGNYGYTF. The CDR3 coding sequence is TGTGCCATCAGTGAGGGAACAGGGAACTATGGCTACACCTTC.

V and J are TRBV23-1 and TRBJ1-1; D unclear. TRBV23-1 is designated an ORF whose function remains uncertain. The CDR3 has 15 residues. V gave up 0 bases and J gave up 2 bases, with 10 bases separating them. The CDR3, as DNA: TGCGCCAGCAGTCAATCGATGACGGGTAACACTGAAGCTTTCTTT. It is translated as CASSQSMTGNTEAFF.

The chain has TRBV7-2 and TRBJ1-5, with D perhaps TRBD1 (5 bases). The CDR3 contains 11 residues. Between the trimmed V and J ends, which lost 5 bases and 10 bases, there was a span of 9 bases. In germline, CDR1 is SGHTA, CDR2 FQGNSA. The CDR3 region is CASSDQGPQHF. The DNA of the CDR3 is TGTGCCAGCAGCGATCAGGGTCCCCAGCATTTT.

CDR3 coding DNA: TGTGCCAGTAGTTCCTTAAGGGGGCCAGGGGACGAGCAGTACTTC. Translating gives CASSSLRGPGDEQYF. This chain joins TRBV19 and TRBJ2-7; 7 nucleotides align to TRBD1. With 5 bases clipped from V and 5 bases from J, the junction kept 12 bases outside the gene matches. There are 15 residues in the CDR3. Germline CDR1 LNHDA, CDR2 SQIVND (reference sequence).

This sequence joins TRBV5-6 and TRBJ1-1; TRBD1 matches 7 bases. V lost 4 bases, J lost 7 bases, and 7 bases stayed unmatched. CDR3 length equals 13 residues. Germline-derived CDR1 and CDR2 are SGHDT and YYEEEE. The chain's CDR3 is CASSRGGIIEAFF. The CDR3 coding sequence is TGTGCCAGCAGCCGAGGGGGCATTATTGAAGCTTTCTTT.

The rearrangement uses TRBV10-3 and TRBJ2-1; TRBD2 aligns across 9 bases. Trimming removed 7 bases from V and 4 bases from J; junction bases left unmatched: 8. The germline V gene has CDR1 ENHRY and CDR2 SYGVKD. This CDR3 is 15 amino acids long. CDR3 region: CAITPTSGFYNEQFF. Written as DNA, the CDR3 is TGTGCCATCACCCCGACTAGCGGATTTTACAATGAGCAGTTCTTC.

The gene calls are TRBV5-4 and TRBJ2-2; 7 bases line up with TRBD1. CDR3 length equals 16 residues. V was pared by 0 bases and J by 1 base, with 3 bases of the junction left unmatched. CDR1 is SGHNT and CDR2 is YYREEE in the germline V gene (reference sequence). CDR3 DNA sequence: TGTGCCAGCAGCTTGGAAGGGGGCTGGAACACCGGGGAGCTGTTTTTT. This sequence encodes CASSLEGGWNTGELFF.

CDR3 sequence: CASSGAFEAFF. The CDR3, as DNA: TGTGCCAGCAGTGGGGCGTTTGAAGCTTTCTTT. The J gene is TRBJ1-1, the V gene TRBV12-3 or TRBV12-4, with TRBD1 as a possible D gene (5 bases). The CDR3 has 11 amino acids. Trimming removed 5 bases from V and 7 bases from J, with 8 bases in between.

The V gene is TRBV6-2 or TRBV6-3, the J gene TRBJ1-1; 7 bases match TRBD1. The CDR3 spans 16 residues. Germline lookup yields CDR1 MNHEY and CDR2 SVGEGT. V was clipped by 2 bases and J by 4 bases; unmatched bases: 10. CDR3: CASSYVDRARGTEAFF. The CDR3 DNA reads TGTGCCAGCAGTTACGTTGACAGGGCCCGAGGCACTGAAGCTTTCTTT.

The chain recombines TRBV7-2 with TRBJ2-7; TRBD1 might be the D (6 bases). Trimming pared 4 bases from V and 3 bases from J, leaving 16 bases between. The germline CDR1 and CDR2 sequences are SGHTA and FQGNSA. This CDR3 spans 15 amino acids. Here the CDR3 reads CASSSKQGSVYEQYF. The CDR3, as DNA: TGTGCCAGCAGCTCGAAACAGGGATCGGTCTACGAGCAGTACTTC. Complete variable domain (other parts from reference TRBV7-2 and TRBJ2-7): GAGVSQSPSNKVTEKGKDVELRCDPISGHTALYWYRQSLGQGLEFLIYFQGNSAPDKSGLPSDRFSAERTGGSVSTLTIQRTQQEDSAVYLCASSSKQGSVYEQYFGPGTRLTVT.

The rearrangement joins TRBV10-3 to TRBJ1-1, with D maybe TRBD1 (6 bases). With 4 bases removed from V and 4 bases from J, the gap between germline ends came to 7 bases. The CDR3 sequence is 12 residues long. CDR1 is ENHRY and CDR2 is SYGVKD in the germline V gene. This chain's CDR3 is CAISVGGTEAFF. CDR3 in DNA: TGTGCCATCAGTGTAGGGGGCACTGAAGCTTTCTTT.

The CDR3 region has the DNA TGTGCCAGCAGTGCCCCTAGCGGGGGGATCGCCTACAATGAGCAGTTCTTC. It codes for CASSAPSGGIAYNEQFF. This chain joins TRBV6-1 and TRBJ2-1, with TRBD2 matching 11 bases. Germline V lookup: CDR1 MNHNS, CDR2 SASEGT. The CDR3 covers 17 residues. Trimming cost V 4 bases and J 2 bases; bases outside gene matches: 7.

The rearrangement joins TRBV3-1 (or the pseudogene TRBV3-2) to TRBJ1-1, with D uncertain. The CDR3 consists of 15 residues. Germline assignment: CDR1 LGHDT and CDR2 YNNKEL (reference sequence). Trimming removed 4 bases from V and 11 bases from J, with 23 bases in between. In DNA form, the CDR3 reads TGTGCCAGCAGCCCCCACGCGACCCTCAAACCGGAGGCTTTCTTT. Translated, it gives CASSPHATLKPEAFF.

This clone was seen a single time. The rearrangement links TRBV10-3 to TRBJ1-4; 9 positions match TRBD1. Unmatched junction bases numbered 2, after V lost 3 bases and J lost 3 bases. The germline gives CDR1 ENHRY, CDR2 SYGVKD. CDR3 length: 15 amino acids. In nucleotides, the CDR3 is TGTGCCATCAGTGAAAGGACAGGGGCTAATGAAAAACTGTTTTTT. It is translated as CAISERTGANEKLFF.

J is TRBJ2-4 and V is TRBV19, with D maybe TRBD1 (6 bases). Germline-derived CDR1 and CDR2 are LNHDA and SQIVND (reference sequence). Trimming took 6 bases from V and 0 from J, leaving 12 bases between them. This CDR3 contains 15 residues. CDR3 nucleotide sequence: TGTGCCAGTAGCGGACAGCTTTTAGCCAAAAACATTCAGTACTTC. Its translation: CASSGQLLAKNIQYF.

V and J are TRBV6-5 and TRBJ2-1; TRBD2 aligns across 8 bases. The CDR3 sequence is 15 residues long. With 6 bases clipped from V and 4 bases from J, the junction kept 8 bases outside the gene matches. Germline-derived CDR1 and CDR2 are MNHEY and SVGAGI. Here the CDR3 reads CASSLAGTPYNEQFF. The CDR3 coding sequence is TGTGCCAGCAGCTTAGCGGGGACCCCTTACAATGAGCAGTTCTTC.

V gene TRBV11-2 combines with J gene TRBJ2-1, with 10 bases lining up with TRBD2. The CDR3 is 19 residues long. Germline lookup yields CDR1 SGHAT and CDR2 FQNNGV. V was pared by 4 bases and J by 6 bases, with 18 bases of the junction left unmatched. In DNA form, the CDR3 reads TGTGCCAGCAGCTGGACGGTCTTACTAGCGGGACTGGCGGGCAATGAGCAGTTCTTC. This codes for CASSWTVLLAGLAGNEQFF.